Listed below are T cell receptor beta chains from one sample, sequenced in a study of cytomegalovirus exposure and HLA in healthy donors. The protocol was immunoSEQ multiplex PCR, while the TCRdb copy is restricted to in-frame clones and leaves out a portion. The sample records roughly 160,000 clones, over 80% being singletons. Sequenced input: PBMCs. Receptors originate from a boy aged 2 to 10 in good health and CMV-seronegative. CDR3s include the opening cysteine and the closing phenylalanine or tryptophan. The D gene is left open where the match is weak. Not all rows give a size; the values are once, few, many and, for expanded clones, a class.

>15|TRBJ1-2|.|TRBD1|TRBV27
CASSLSGTGVYGYTF
TGTGCCAGCAGTTTATCGGGGACAGGGGTCTATGGCTACACCTTC
>19|TRBJ1-4|.|TRBD1|TRBV7-8
CASSESGTGRRVVSEKLFF
TGTGCCAGCAGCGAATCCGGGACAGGGAGAAGAGTCGTAAGTGAAAAACTGTTTTTT
>21|TRBJ2-1|.|TRBD2|TRBV4-2
CASSQAKGTSGPMSSYNEQFF
TGTGCCAGCAGCCAAGCTAAGGGGACTAGCGGGCCAATGAGCTCCTACAATGAGCAGTTCTTC
>16|TRBJ2-1|.|.|TRBV19
CASSIRARGRYNEQFF
TGTGCCAGTAGTATTCGAGCAAGGGGCAGGTACAATGAGCAGTTCTTC
>13|TRBJ1-2|.|.|TRBV5-1
CASSSTETGRFTF
TGCGCCAGCAGCTCTACGGAGACCGGAAGGTTCACCTTC
>13|TRBJ1-1|.|.|TRBV10-2
CASRDTLNTEAFF
TGCGCCAGCAGGGACACCTTGAACACTGAAGCTTTCTTT
>13|TRBJ1-1|.|.|TRBV19
CASSPQGNTEAFF
TGTGCCAGTAGTCCCCAGGGGAACACTGAAGCTTTCTTT
>16|TRBJ1-5|.|TRBD1|TRBV7-8
CASSPITGQVGQPQHF
TGTGCCAGCAGCCCCATTACCGGACAGGTCGGACAGCCCCAGCATTTT
>15|TRBJ2-2|.|.|TRBV11-2
CASSPLRGISGELFF
TGTGCCAGCAGCCCGCTTCGGGGTATATCCGGGGAGCTGTTTTTT
>16|TRBJ2-3|.|TRBD2|TRBV6-6
CASSYRGLAGTDTQYF
TGTGCCAGCAGTTACCGGGGACTAGCGGGAACAGATACGCAGTATTTT
>12|TRBJ1-2|.|.|TRBV30
CAWRRQLYGYTF
TGTGCCTGGAGACGACAGCTTTATGGCTACACCTTC
>18|TRBJ2-1|.|TRBD2|TRBV11-2
CASSHKPRAGGPVNEQFF
TGTGCCAGCAGCCACAAACCGAGAGCGGGAGGGCCGGTAAATGAGCAGTTCTTC
>13|TRBJ2-1|.|TRBD1|TRBV25-1
CASRQGTYNEQFF
TGTGCCAGCAGACAGGGGACCTACAATGAGCAGTTCTTC
>15|TRBJ2-7|.|TRBD1|TRBV14
CASSQDTGGSYEQYF
TGTGCCAGCAGCCAAGATACAGGGGGCTCCTACGAGCAGTACTTC
>15|TRBJ2-1|.|TRBD2|TRBV30
CAWGDGTSAYNEQFF
TGTGCCTGGGGGGACGGGACTAGCGCCTACAATGAGCAGTTCTTC
>14|TRBJ2-1|once|.|TRBV4-2
CASSQEGLAGEQFF
TGTGCCAGCAGCCAAGAAGGGCTAGCCGGTGAGCAGTTCTTC
>14|TRBJ2-3|.|.|TRBV5-1
CASSPGISTDTQYF
TGCGCCAGCAGCCCAGGTATCAGCACAGATACGCAGTATTTT